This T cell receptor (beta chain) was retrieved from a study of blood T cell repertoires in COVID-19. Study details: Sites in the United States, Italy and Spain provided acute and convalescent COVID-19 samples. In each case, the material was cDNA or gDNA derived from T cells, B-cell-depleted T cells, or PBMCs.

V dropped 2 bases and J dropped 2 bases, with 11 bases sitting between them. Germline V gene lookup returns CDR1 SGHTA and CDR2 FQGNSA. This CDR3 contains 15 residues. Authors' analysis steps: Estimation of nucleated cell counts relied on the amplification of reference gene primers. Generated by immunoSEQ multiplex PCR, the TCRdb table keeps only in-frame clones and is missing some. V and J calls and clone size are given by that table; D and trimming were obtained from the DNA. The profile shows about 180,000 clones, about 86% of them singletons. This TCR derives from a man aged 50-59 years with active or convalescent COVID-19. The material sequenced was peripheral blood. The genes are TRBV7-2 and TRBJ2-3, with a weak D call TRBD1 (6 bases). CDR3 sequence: CASSLNTGPTDTQYF. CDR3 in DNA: TGTGCCAGCAGCTTAAATACAGGGCCCACAGATACGCAGTATTTT. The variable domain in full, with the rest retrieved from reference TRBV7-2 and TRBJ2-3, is GAGVSQSPSNKVTEKGKDVELRCDPISGHTALYWYRQSLGQGLEFLIYFQGNSAPDKSGLPSDRFSAERTGGSVSTLTIQRTQQEDSAVYLCASSLNTGPTDTQYFGPGTRLTVL.